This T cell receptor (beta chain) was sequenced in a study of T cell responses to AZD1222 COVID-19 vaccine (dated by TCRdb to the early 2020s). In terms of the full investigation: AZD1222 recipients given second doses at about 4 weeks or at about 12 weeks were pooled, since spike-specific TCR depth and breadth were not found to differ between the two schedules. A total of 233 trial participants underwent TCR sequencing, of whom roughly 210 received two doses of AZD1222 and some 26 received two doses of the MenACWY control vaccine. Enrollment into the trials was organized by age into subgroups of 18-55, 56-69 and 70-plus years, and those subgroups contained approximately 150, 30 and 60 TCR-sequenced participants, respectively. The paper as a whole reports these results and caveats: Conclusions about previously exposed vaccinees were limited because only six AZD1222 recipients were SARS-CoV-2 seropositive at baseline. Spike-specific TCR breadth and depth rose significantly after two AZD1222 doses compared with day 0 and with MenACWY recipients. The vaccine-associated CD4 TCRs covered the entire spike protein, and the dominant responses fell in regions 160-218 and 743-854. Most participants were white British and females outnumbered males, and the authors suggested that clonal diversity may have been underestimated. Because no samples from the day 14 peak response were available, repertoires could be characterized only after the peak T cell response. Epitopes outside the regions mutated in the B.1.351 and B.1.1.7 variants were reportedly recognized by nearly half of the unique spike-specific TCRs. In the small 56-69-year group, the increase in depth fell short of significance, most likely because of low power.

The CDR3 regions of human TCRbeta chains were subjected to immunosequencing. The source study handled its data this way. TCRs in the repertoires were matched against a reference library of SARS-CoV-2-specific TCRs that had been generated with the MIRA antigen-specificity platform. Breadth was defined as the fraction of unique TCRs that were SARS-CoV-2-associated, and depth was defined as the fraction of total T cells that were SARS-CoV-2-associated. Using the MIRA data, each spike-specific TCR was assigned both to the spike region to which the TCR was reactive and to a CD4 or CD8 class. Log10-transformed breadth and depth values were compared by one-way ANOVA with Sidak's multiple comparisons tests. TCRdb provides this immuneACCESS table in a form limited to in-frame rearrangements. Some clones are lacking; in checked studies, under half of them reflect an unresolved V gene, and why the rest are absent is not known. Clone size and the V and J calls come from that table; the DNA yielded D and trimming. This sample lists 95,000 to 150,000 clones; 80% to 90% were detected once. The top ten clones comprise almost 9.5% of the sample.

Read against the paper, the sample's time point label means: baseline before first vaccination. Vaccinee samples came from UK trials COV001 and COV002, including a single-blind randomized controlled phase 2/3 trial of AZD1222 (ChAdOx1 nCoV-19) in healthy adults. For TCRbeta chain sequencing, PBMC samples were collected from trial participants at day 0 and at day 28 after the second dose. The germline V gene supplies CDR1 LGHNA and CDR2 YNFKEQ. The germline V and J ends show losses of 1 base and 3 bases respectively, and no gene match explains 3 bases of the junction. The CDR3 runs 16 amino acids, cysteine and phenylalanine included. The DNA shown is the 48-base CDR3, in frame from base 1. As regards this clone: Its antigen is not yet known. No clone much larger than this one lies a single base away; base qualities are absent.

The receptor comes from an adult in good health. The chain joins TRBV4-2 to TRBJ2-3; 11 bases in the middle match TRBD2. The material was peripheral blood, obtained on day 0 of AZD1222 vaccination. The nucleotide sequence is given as TGTGCCAGCAGCCAAGCTAGCGGGGGGAGAACAGATACGCAGTATTTT. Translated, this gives CASSQASGGRTDTQYF.